Below are 27 T cell receptor beta chains sequenced from a single sample in a study of T-cell reconstitution after alpha-beta-depleted transplantation in children. Unique molecular identifiers were used in preparing the TCRbeta library. Each CDR3 protein gets one entry after TCRdb re-called the PCR reads with MiXCR. The sample records some 200,000 distinct CDR3 sequences, over 5.5% being singletons. The material sequenced was PBMCs from the stem cell graft donor, taken from the stem cell graft. These receptors originate from a human donor who donated a stem cell graft to a child with Wiskott-Aldrich syndrome.

There are many counts of this clonotype. J is TRBJ2-2 and V is TRBV7-9; tentative D call: TRBD2 (6 bases). The CDR3 is made up of 15 amino acids. V was cut by 8 bases and J by 0 bases, with 13 bases left in between. CDR1 and CDR2 from the germline V gene are SEHNR and FQNEAQ (reference sequence). The CDR3 region is CASGSGPANTGELFF. DNA for the CDR3: TGTGCCAGCGGGAGCGGGCCTGCGAACACCGGGGAGCTGTTTTTT.

This clonotype came up many times. The chain links TRBV6-1 to TRBJ1-4, with D perhaps matching TRBD1 (5 bases). This CDR3 spans 16 amino acids. V lost 2 bases and J 3 bases, leaving 13 bases between the germline ends. CDR1 and CDR2 (germline): MNHNS, SASEGT. The CDR3 loop is CASSEPSGRANEKLFF. Here the CDR3 DNA reads TGTGCCAGCAGTGAACCCTCCGGCAGGGCTAATGAAAAACTGTTTTTT.

In its sample, this clonotype was seen many times. The chain links TRBV7-7 to TRBJ2-1; 13 bases fit TRBD2. The germline V gene has CDR1 SSHAT and CDR2 FNYEAQ (reference sequence). J lost 7 bases, V lost 2 bases, and 11 bases had no gene match. CDR3 length: 18 amino acids. Here the CDR3 DNA reads TGTGCCAGCAGCTTAAACCTACGGACTAGCGGGGGTACAAATGAGCAGTTCTTC. Translating it yields CASSLNLRTSGGTNEQFF.

This clonotype was recorded at least ten times. CDR3 sequence: CASSLANPDEQFF. CDR3 in DNA: TGTGCCAGCAGCTTGGCTAACCCGGATGAGCAGTTCTTC. The rearrangement uses TRBV7-9 and TRBJ2-1; D is unresolved. From germline, CDR1 is SEHNR and CDR2 FQNEAQ (reference sequence). This CDR3 has 13 residues. Trimming took 3 bases from V and 8 from J, leaving 11 bases between them.

This clonotype was picked up many times. J is TRBJ2-1 and V is TRBV7-9, with D possibly being TRBD1 or TRBD2 (5 bases each). This CDR3 region has 14 residues. V gave up 4 bases and J gave up 8 bases, with 15 bases separating them. Germline lookup yields CDR1 SEHNR and CDR2 FQNEAQ (reference sequence). DNA of the CDR3: TGTGCCAGCAGCTCCTCCACACTAGGGGATGAGCAGTTCTTC. This translates into CASSSSTLGDEQFF.

This clonotype was counted many times. The chain has TRBV7-7 and TRBJ2-1; D is unresolved. Per the germline V gene, CDR1 is SSHAT and CDR2 is FNYEAQ (reference sequence). CDR3 length: 13 amino acids. V was shortened by 1 base and J by 7 bases, with 8 bases between the two germline ends. The CDR3 nucleotides are TGTGCCAGCAGCTTAGGAGATCGAAATGAGCAGTTCTTC. It yields the protein CASSLGDRNEQFF.

The rearrangement links TRBV6-5 to TRBJ2-7, with 11 bases that match TRBD2. Per the germline V gene, CDR1 is MNHEY and CDR2 is SVGAGI. With V trimmed by 4 bases and J by 0 bases, 2 bases remained unmatched. The CDR3 spans 15 residues. The CDR3 bases are TGTGCCAGCAGTTTACTAGCGGGAGTCTCCTACGAGCAGTACTTC. Translation: CASSLLAGVSYEQYF.

This clonotype was seen many times. The chain carries TRBV12-3 or TRBV12-4 and TRBJ2-1; perhaps TRBD1 as D (6 bases). There are 16 residues in the CDR3. The V and J ends lost 5 bases and 4 bases respectively, with 18 bases between them. The CDR3 sequence is CASSLMGRTAYNEQFF. CDR3 in DNA: TGTGCCAGCAGTCTAATGGGACGGACAGCTTACAATGAGCAGTTCTTC.

This clonotype occurred many times. The rearrangement links TRBV24-1 to TRBJ2-3, with a tentative D call TRBD1 (5 bases). The V and J ends lost 4 bases and 0 bases respectively, with 10 bases between them. This CDR3 contains 15 residues. The germline V gene has CDR1 KGHDR and CDR2 SFDVKD. The CDR3 loop reads CATSDSDKSTDTQYF. The CDR3 DNA sequence: TGTGCCACCAGTGACTCGGACAAGAGCACAGATACGCAGTATTTT.

This clonotype was seen at least ten times. V and J are TRBV12-3 or TRBV12-4 and TRBJ2-2, with TRBD2 matching over 8 bases. The length of the CDR3 is 17 residues. The V and J ends lost 4 bases and 6 bases, in that order; junction bases with no gene match: 13. The CDR3 loop reads CASSSRTSYLNAGELFF. The CDR3 DNA reads as TGTGCCAGCAGTTCGCGGACTAGCTACTTAAACGCCGGGGAGCTGTTTTTT.

Many counts were recorded for this clonotype. V usage is TRBV29-1 and J usage is TRBJ2-2; no clear D gene. Trimming pared 4 bases from V and 3 bases from J, leaving 6 bases between. The length of the CDR3 is 12 residues. The V gene's germline CDR1 is SQVTM and CDR2 ANQGSEA. The CDR3 DNA follows: TGCAGCGTTGGTTCGGACACCGGGGAGCTGTTTTTT. It encodes CSVGSDTGELFF.

Remarks on this clonotype: The junction does not match germline at one end; this may be a read error. The chain joins TRBV25-1 to TRBJ2-2; TRBD2 is a possible D gene (6 bases). CDR1 and CDR2 (germline): MGHDK, SYGVNS. The CDR3 is 13 amino acids. The CDR3 protein is CARGSGLVWEVLF. Here the CDR3 DNA reads TGTGCCAGGGGCTCTGGGTTGGTCTGGGAGGTGCTTTTT. Full variable domain (missing parts from reference TRBV25-1 and TRBJ2-2): EADIYQTPRYLVIGTGKKITLECSQTMGHDKMYWYQQDPGMELHLIHYSYGVNSTEKGDLSSESTVSRIRTEHFPLTLESARPSHTSQYLCARGSGLVWEVLFGEGSRLTVL.

This clonotype was observed many times. This chain connects TRBV12-3 or TRBV12-4 to TRBJ2-7, with a tentative D call TRBD1 (6 bases). V was pared by 4 bases and J by 0 bases, with 16 bases between. This CDR3 region has 16 residues. The CDR3 is CASSSQGPYLSYEQYF. DNA for the CDR3: TGTGCCAGCAGTTCCCAGGGGCCCTACCTCTCCTACGAGCAGTACTTC.

V and J are TRBV5-1 and TRBJ1-6, with 7 bases aligning to TRBD1. Germline V lookup: CDR1 SGHRS, CDR2 YFSETQ. There are 15 residues in the CDR3. With V trimmed by 4 bases and J by 10 bases, 11 bases remained unmatched. The DNA of the CDR3 is TGCGCCAGCAGCCCCGGACAGGCGAGAATATCACCCCTCCACTTT. Amino acid sequence: CASSPGQARISPLHF.

This clonotype was counted many times. The V call is TRBV20-1, the J call TRBJ1-1; D is unclear. CDR1 and CDR2 from the germline V gene are DFQATT and SNEGSKA (reference sequence). This CDR3 spans 12 amino acids. CDR3 coding DNA: TGCACTATGCTGAGGACTGCGGGAAAAGCTTTCTTT. Protein: CTMLRTAGKAFF.

J is TRBJ1-5 and V is TRBV5-1, with D uncertain. Germline V gives CDR1 SGHRS, CDR2 YFSETQ. The CDR3 extends over 14 amino acids. Between the trimmed V and J ends, which lost 3 bases and 2 bases, there was a span of 9 bases. DNA of the CDR3: TGCGCCAGCAGCTCTGGGTCCGGCAATCAGCCCCAGCATTTT. Its protein is CASSSGSGNQPQHF.

This clonotype was recorded many times. The chain uses TRBV5-1 and TRBJ1-1; D may be TRBD1 (5 bases). Germline V gene sequence: CDR1 SGHRS, CDR2 YFSETQ. The CDR3 totals 13 residues. Trimming removed 3 bases from V and 4 bases from J, with 10 bases in between. In nucleotides, the CDR3 is TGCGCCAGCAGCTCTGGGGGATTCACTGAAGCTTTCTTT. Protein: CASSSGGFTEAFF.

This clonotype was recorded at least ten times. The V and J genes are TRBV7-8 and TRBJ2-2, with 8 positions matching TRBD1. V lost 6 bases, J lost 2 bases, and 17 bases stayed unmatched. Germline CDR1 and CDR2: SGHVS and FQNEAQ. CDR3 size: 19 residues. The CDR3 DNA sequence: TGTGCCAGCAGTTTTAGACCGGGACAGGTTTCCTTCAACACCGGGGAGCTGTTTTTT. It translates to CASSFRPGQVSFNTGELFF.

In its sample, this clonotype was seen many times. The chain links TRBV6-1 to TRBJ2-3; 7 nucleotides align to TRBD1. In germline, CDR1 is MNHNS, CDR2 SASEGT. This CDR3 has 14 residues. Germline trimming cut 7 bases from V and 1 base from J; bases unmatched to any gene: 5. DNA for the CDR3: TGTGCCAGCATCAGTGGACAGGGCACAGATACGCAGTATTTT. Its protein product is CASISGQGTDTQYF.

At least ten counts were recorded for this clonotype. This chain uses TRBV20-1 with TRBJ1-1; D might be TRBD1 (6 bases). V was pared by 0 bases and J by 7 bases, with 12 bases between. The CDR3 has 13 amino acids. Germline lookup yields CDR1 DFQATT and CDR2 SNEGSKA (reference sequence). The CDR3: CSARDYRAFEAFF. CDR3 sequence (DNA): TGCAGTGCTAGAGACTACAGGGCCTTTGAAGCTTTCTTT.

The chain has TRBV20-1 and TRBJ2-1; 10 nucleotides match TRBD2. The CDR3 covers 15 residues. J lost 6 bases, V lost 3 bases, and 8 bases had no gene match. CDR1 is DFQATT and CDR2 is SNEGSKA in the germline V gene (reference sequence). The chain's CDR3 is CSARIVGLAFNEQFF. CDR3 bases: TGCAGTGCTAGGATCGTGGGACTAGCGTTCAATGAGCAGTTCTTC.

This clonotype showed up many times. This chain connects TRBV20-1 to TRBJ2-1; TRBD2 is a possible D gene (5 bases). The V gene lost 0 bases and the J gene lost 0 bases, with 12 bases spanning the gap. Germline CDR1 and CDR2: DFQATT and SNEGSKA (reference sequence). The CDR3 is made up of 16 amino acids. CDR3 coding DNA: TGCAGTGCTAGAGATGGGAAGCGGAGCTCCTACAATGAGCAGTTCTTC. The encoded protein is CSARDGKRSSYNEQFF.

The table lists this clonotype with many counts. This chain uses TRBV4-2 with TRBJ2-2; D is undetermined. The CDR3 extends over 14 amino acids. V lost 0 bases and J lost 3, with 5 bases in between. From germline, CDR1 is LGHNA and CDR2 YNFKEQ. CDR3 in amino acids: CASSQDGYTGELFF. Here the CDR3 DNA reads TGTGCCAGCAGCCAAGATGGGTACACCGGGGAGCTGTTTTTT.

V and J are TRBV18 and TRBJ2-2, with D maybe TRBD1 (6 bases). Germline V gene data show CDR1 as KGHSH and CDR2 as LQKENI. There are 14 residues in the CDR3. V lost 5 bases and J lost 3, with 10 bases in between. CDR3 residues: CASSTGTHTGELFF. CDR3 coding DNA: TGTGCCAGCTCAACAGGGACACACACCGGGGAGCTGTTTTTT.

This clonotype has at least ten counts. The chain employs TRBV30 and TRBJ1-6; 10 positions match TRBD1. The V gene's germline CDR1 is GTSNPN and CDR2 SVGIG (reference sequence). The ends lost 2 bases at V and 10 bases at J; junction bases unmatched: 8. This CDR3 comprises 15 residues. CDR3 protein: CAWSYTGTGESPLHF. As DNA, the CDR3 is TGTGCCTGGAGTTATACGGGGACAGGGGAATCACCCCTCCACTTT.

This clonotype was counted many times. This chain joins TRBV7-9 and TRBJ2-7; possible D gene TRBD1, 5 bases. The germline V gene encodes CDR1 SEHNR and CDR2 FQNEAQ (reference sequence). CDR3 length: 17 amino acids. Trimming stripped 5 bases from V and 0 bases from J, with 20 bases between. The CDR3 loop is CASSQSLGVASSYEQYF. CDR3 DNA: TGTGCCAGCAGCCAGAGTTTAGGGGTCGCCTCCTCCTACGAGCAGTACTTC.

In its sample, this clonotype was seen many times. The chain is built from TRBV24-1 and TRBJ2-3; a weak D match, TRBD1 (5 bases). From germline, CDR1 is KGHDR and CDR2 SFDVKD. V lost 4 bases and J lost 9, with 7 bases in between. The CDR3 has 11 residues. Here the CDR3 DNA reads TGTGCCACCAGTGAGGGGCAAACGCAGTATTTT. Its protein is CATSEGQTQYF.